The clone carrying this T cell receptor beta chain was seen repeatedly, ten times or more. The antigen is unknown. This entry comes from a study of spatial heterogeneity in lung cancer. General observations from the study: Ubiquitous expanded tumor TCRs surfaced in blood more at resection than they did at follow-up.

Single TCR cDNA molecules each had their own unique molecular identifier. TCRdb re-analysed the 5' RACE reads in MiXCR, keeping a single row per CDR3 protein. This table has some 29,000 distinct CDR3 sequences, approximately 8.1% appearing once. Trimming removed 0 bases from V and 2 bases from J, with 14 bases in between. The CDR3 is 17 amino acids. CDR1 and CDR2 (germline): LNHNV, YYDKDF (reference sequence). The time point denotes: sample taken at primary tumor resection. Unsorted samples of tumor, nontumor lung or frozen PBMC had their whole RNA sequenced. Material: PBMCs, obtained at surgery. The genes are TRBV15 and TRBJ1-5; D perhaps matches TRBD1 (6 bases). The sequence came from a female donor with early-stage non-small cell lung cancer. The CDR3 reads CATSRDKGVRGNQPQHF. The CDR3 nucleotides read TGTGCCACCAGCAGAGATAAGGGGGTGAGAGGCAATCAGCCCCAGCATTTT.